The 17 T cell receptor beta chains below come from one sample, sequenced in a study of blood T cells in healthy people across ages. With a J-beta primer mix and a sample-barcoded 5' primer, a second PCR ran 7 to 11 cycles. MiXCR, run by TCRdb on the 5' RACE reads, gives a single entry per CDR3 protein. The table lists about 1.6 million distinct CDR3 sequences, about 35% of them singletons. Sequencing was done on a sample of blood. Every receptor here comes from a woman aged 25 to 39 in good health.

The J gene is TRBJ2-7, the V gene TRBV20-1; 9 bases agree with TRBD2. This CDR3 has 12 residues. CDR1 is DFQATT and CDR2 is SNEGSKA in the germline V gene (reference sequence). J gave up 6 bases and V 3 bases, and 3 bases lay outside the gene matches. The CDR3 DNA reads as TGCAGTGCTAGTGGAGCGGGGGGCGAGCAGTACTTC. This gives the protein CSASGAGGEQYF.

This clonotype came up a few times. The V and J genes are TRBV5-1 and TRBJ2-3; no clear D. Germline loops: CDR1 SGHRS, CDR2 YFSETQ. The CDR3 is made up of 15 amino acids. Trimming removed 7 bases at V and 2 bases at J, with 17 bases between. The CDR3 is CASYDSFRSTDTQYF. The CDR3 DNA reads TGCGCCAGCTACGACTCATTTCGTTCCACAGATACGCAGTATTTT.

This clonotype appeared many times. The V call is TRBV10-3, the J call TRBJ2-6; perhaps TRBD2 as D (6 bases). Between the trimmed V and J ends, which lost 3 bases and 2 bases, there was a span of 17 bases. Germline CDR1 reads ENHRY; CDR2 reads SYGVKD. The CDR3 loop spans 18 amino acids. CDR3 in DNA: TGTGCCATCAGTGATTCGGGGGAAACAAAGGCTGGGGCCAACGTCCTGACTTTC. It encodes CAISDSGETKAGANVLTF.

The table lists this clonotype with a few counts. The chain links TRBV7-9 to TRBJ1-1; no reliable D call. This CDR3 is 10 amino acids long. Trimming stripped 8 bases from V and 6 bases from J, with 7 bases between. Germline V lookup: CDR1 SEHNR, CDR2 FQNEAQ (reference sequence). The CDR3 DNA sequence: TGTGCCAGCGCCAGCGCTGAAGCTTTCTTT. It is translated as CASASAEAFF.

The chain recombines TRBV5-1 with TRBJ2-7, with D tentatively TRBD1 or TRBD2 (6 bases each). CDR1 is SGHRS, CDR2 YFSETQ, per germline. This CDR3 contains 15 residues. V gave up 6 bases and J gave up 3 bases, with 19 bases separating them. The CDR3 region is CASNRLGGGGYEQYF. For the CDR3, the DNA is TGCGCCAGCAACCGTCTCGGAGGAGGGGGCTACGAGCAGTACTTC.

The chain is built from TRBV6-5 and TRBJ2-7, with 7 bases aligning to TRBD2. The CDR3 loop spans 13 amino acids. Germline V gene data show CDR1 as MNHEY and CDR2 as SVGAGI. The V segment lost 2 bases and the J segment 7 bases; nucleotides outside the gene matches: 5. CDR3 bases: TGTGCCAGCAGTTACGGGAGGGCCGGGGAGCAGTACTTC. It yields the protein CASSYGRAGEQYF.

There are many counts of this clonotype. The CDR3 here is CASSLGGGLNEQFF. CDR3 sequence (DNA): TGTGCCAGCAGCTTAGGCGGGGGGCTTAATGAGCAGTTCTTC. This chain uses TRBV13 with TRBJ2-1, with D maybe TRBD2 (7 bases). CDR3 length: 14 residues. The germline gives CDR1 PRHDT, CDR2 FYEKMQ (reference sequence). Trimming cost V 0 bases and J 7 bases, with 10 bases left between them.

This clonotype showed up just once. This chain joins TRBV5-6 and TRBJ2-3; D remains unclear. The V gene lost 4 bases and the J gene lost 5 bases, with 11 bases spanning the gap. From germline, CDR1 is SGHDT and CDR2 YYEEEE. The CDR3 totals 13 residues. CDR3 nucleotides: TGTGCCAGCAGCGGGATACAGAGAGATACGCAGTATTTT. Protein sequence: CASSGIQRDTQYF.

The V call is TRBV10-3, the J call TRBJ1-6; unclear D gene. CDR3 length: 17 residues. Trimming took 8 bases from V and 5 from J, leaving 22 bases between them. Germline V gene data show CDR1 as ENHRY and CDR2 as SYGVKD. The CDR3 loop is CAIVRPGPKGNNSPLHF. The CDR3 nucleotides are TGTGCCATCGTTCGCCCGGGCCCCAAAGGGAATAATTCACCCCTCCACTTT.

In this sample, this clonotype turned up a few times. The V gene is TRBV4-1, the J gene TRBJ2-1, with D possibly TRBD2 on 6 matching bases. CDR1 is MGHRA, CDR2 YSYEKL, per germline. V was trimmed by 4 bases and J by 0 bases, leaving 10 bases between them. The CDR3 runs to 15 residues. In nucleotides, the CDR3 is TGCGCCAGCAGCCTCAAAGCGGGCTCCTACAATGAGCAGTTCTTC. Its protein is CASSLKAGSYNEQFF.

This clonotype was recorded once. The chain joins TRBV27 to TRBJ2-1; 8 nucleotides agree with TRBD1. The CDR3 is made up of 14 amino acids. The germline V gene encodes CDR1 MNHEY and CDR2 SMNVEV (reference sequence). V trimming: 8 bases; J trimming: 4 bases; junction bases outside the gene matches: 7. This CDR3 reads CASRQGNRYNEQFF. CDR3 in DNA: TGTGCCAGCCGACAGGGGAATAGGTACAATGAGCAGTTCTTC.

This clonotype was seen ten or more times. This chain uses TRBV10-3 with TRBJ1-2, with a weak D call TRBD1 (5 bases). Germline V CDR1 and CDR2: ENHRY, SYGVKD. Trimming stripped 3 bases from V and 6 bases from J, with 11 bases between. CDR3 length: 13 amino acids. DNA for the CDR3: TGTGCCATCAGTGATAGAGGGGAAAATGGCTACACCTTC. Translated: CAISDRGENGYTF.

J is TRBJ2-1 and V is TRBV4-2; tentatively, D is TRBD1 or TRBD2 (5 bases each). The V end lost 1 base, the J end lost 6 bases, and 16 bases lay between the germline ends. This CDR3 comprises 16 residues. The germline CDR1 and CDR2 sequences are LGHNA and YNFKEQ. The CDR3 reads CASSQVEGSGRNEQFF. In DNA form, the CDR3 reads TGTGCCAGCAGCCAAGTAGAGGGATCAGGGCGCAATGAGCAGTTCTTC.

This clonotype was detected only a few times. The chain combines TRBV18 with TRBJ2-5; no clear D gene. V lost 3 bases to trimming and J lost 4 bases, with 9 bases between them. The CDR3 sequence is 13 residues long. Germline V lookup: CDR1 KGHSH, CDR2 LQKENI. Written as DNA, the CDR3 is TGTGCCAGCTCACCGGCAGGCGGAGAGACCCAGTACTTC. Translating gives CASSPAGGETQYF.

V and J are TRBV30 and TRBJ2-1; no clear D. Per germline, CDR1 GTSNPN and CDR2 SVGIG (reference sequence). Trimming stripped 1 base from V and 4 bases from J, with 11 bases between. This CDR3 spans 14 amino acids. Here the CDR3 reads CAWSALSGYNEQFF. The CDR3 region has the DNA TGTGCCTGGAGTGCCTTGTCGGGTTACAATGAGCAGTTCTTC.

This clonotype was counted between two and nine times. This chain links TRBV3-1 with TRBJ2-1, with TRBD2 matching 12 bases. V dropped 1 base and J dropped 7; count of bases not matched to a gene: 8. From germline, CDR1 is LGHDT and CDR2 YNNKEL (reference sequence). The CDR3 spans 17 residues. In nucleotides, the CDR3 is TGTGCCAGCAGCCAAGTTCGCGGGCTAGCGGGAGGGAATGAGCAGTTCTTC. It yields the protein CASSQVRGLAGGNEQFF.

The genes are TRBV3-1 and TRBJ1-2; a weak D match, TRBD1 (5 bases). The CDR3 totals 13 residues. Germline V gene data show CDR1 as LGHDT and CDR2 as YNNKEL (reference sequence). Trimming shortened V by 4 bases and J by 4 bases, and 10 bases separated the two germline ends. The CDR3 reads CASSPDGAYGYTF. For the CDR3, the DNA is TGTGCCAGCAGCCCGGACGGGGCCTATGGCTACACCTTC. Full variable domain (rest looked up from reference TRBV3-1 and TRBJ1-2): DTAVSQTPKYLVTQMGNDKSIKCEQNLGHDTMYWYKQDSKKFLKIMFSYNNKELIINETVPNRFSPKSPDKAHLNLHINSLELGDSAVYFCASSPDGAYGYTFGSGTRLTVV.